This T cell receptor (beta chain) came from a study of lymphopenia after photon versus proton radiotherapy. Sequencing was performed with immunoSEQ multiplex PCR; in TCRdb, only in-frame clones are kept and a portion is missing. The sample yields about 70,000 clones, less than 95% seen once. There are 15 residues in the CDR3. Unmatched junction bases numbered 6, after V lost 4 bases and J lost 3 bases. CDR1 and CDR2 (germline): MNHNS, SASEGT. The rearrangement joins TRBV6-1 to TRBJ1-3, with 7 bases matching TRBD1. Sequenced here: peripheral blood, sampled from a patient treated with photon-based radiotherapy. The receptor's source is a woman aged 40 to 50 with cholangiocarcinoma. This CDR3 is CASSVTGSDGNTIYF. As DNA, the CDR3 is TGTGCCAGCAGTGTGACAGGGTCGGATGGAAACACCATATATTTT.